A single sample gave rise to the 21 T cell receptor beta chains below, sequenced in a study of blood T cells in healthy people across ages (dated by TCRdb to 2015 to 2017). Library preparation employed 5' RACE. The data were produced on an Illumina HiSeq 2500. A second PCR of about 7 to 12 cycles was run with a J-beta primer mix and a sample-barcoded 5' primer. TCRdb's own reprocessing of the public reads used fastp at Q25 and MiXCR and kept productive beta chains. For every CDR3 protein sequence, its rows merge into one entry that carries the most common genes and DNA. The sample table records over a million distinct CDR3 sequences; more than 35% of these occur just once. The ten largest clones add up to around 18% of the sample. What was sequenced was blood. These receptors came from a woman aged 55-70 years in good health.

About this clonotype: A much larger clone differs by one base, so this may be a read error. The chain couples TRBV15 to TRBJ2-1; D might be TRBD1 or TRBD2, each matching 5 bases. CDR1 is LNHNV and CDR2 is YYDKDF in the germline V gene (reference sequence). The CDR3 is 14 residues long. CDR3 residues: CAISPRGTHNEQFF. DNA of the CDR3: TGTGCCATCAGCCCCCGGGGCACTCACAATGAGCAGTTCTTC.

There are a few counts of this clonotype. The chain links TRBV7-2 to TRBJ2-3, with D tentatively TRBD2 (6 bases). The germline gives CDR1 SGHTA, CDR2 FQGNSA. This CDR3 contains 18 residues. V gave up 2 bases and J gave up 0 bases, with 18 bases separating them. CDR3 amino acids: CASSLIEGRGSSTDTQYF. The CDR3 DNA reads TGTGCCAGCAGCTTAATTGAGGGGCGGGGATCTAGCACAGATACGCAGTATTTT.

This clonotype turned up a few times. The chain joins TRBV25-1 to TRBJ2-5; D ambiguous. The better agreement between TRBJ2-7 and the DNA end casts doubt on the J call. Germline CDR1 and CDR2: MGHDK and SYGVNS. The CDR3 runs 14 residues. DNA for the CDR3: TGTGCCAGCAGTGAATCCTACGGAACCTACGAGCAGTACTTC. It translates to CASSESYGTYEQYF.

This sequence joins TRBV28 and TRBJ1-1; a weak D match, TRBD1 (5 bases). Germline CDR1 and CDR2: MDHEN and SYDVKM. The CDR3 covers 15 residues. V dropped 5 bases and J dropped 0 bases, with 13 bases sitting between them. CDR3 bases: TGTGCCAGCAGTATCGGCAGGGCCCTGAACACTGAAGCTTTCTTT. Translated, it gives CASSIGRALNTEAFF.

Only one count was recorded for this clonotype. The chain uses TRBV3-1 and TRBJ1-1; tentative D call: TRBD1 (6 bases). The germline V gene encodes CDR1 LGHDT and CDR2 YNNKEL (reference sequence). The V and J ends lost 1 base and 0 bases respectively, with 21 bases between them. The CDR3 loop spans 19 amino acids. Here the CDR3 reads CASSQGEGGFPPMNTEAFF. The CDR3 region has the DNA TGTGCCAGCAGCCAAGGCGAGGGGGGGTTTCCCCCAATGAACACTGAAGCTTTCTTT.

This clonotype was counted at least ten times. The rearrangement joins TRBV5-1 to TRBJ2-5; the match to TRBD2 covers 13 bases. Trimming cost V 2 bases and J 4 bases; bases outside gene matches: 8. The CDR3 covers 17 residues. Germline V gene sequence: CDR1 SGHRS, CDR2 YFSETQ. CDR3 sequence reads: CASSFGLAGVERETQYF. In DNA form, the CDR3 reads TGCGCCAGCAGCTTCGGACTAGCGGGAGTCGAGCGAGAGACCCAGTACTTC.

The chain uses TRBV6-4 and TRBJ1-1; TRBD1 matches at 11 bases. Per the germline V gene, CDR1 is MRHNA and CDR2 is SNTAGT. There are 15 residues in the CDR3. With V trimmed by 7 bases and J by 1 base, 5 bases remained unmatched. The CDR3: CASTRDRGENTEAFF. CDR3 bases: TGTGCCAGCACTCGGGACAGGGGGGAGAACACTGAAGCTTTCTTT.

There are a few counts of this clonotype. The chain has TRBV6-5 and TRBJ1-6; 7 bases are a match to TRBD1. Per germline, CDR1 MNHEY and CDR2 SVGAGI. The CDR3 totals 15 residues. Unmatched junction bases numbered 6, after V lost 2 bases and J lost 8 bases. CDR3 residues: CASSYAQGRDSPLHF. In DNA form, the CDR3 reads TGTGCCAGCAGTTACGCACAGGGGCGAGATTCACCCCTCCACTTT.

This clonotype was counted between two and nine times. This chain joins TRBV2 and TRBJ2-7, with a weak D call TRBD1 (5 bases). Germline CDR1 reads SNHLY; CDR2 reads FYNNEI. This CDR3 is 14 amino acids long. Between the trimmed V and J ends, which lost 4 bases and 1 base, there was a span of 11 bases. The CDR3 region has the DNA TGTGCCAGCAGTGCCGACAGTTGGTCCTACGAGCAGTACTTC. Translated: CASSADSWSYEQYF. The full variable domain, completed using reference TRBV2 and TRBJ2-7, is EPEVTQTPSHQVTQMGQEVILRCVPISNHLYFYWYRQILGQKVEFLVSFYNNEISEKSEIFDDQFSVERPDGSNFTLKIRSTKLEDSAMYFCASSADSWSYEQYFGPGTRLTVT.

This clonotype has more than one count but fewer than ten. This chain connects TRBV9 to TRBJ2-1; no reliable D call. The CDR3 loop spans 12 amino acids. Germline CDR1 is SGDLS and CDR2 is YYNGEE. V was clipped by 2 bases and J by 8 bases, with 8 bases between them. Here the CDR3 reads CASSVGSDEQFF. In nucleotides, the CDR3 is TGTGCCAGCAGCGTCGGATCAGATGAGCAGTTCTTC. The whole variable domain, remainder taken from reference TRBV9 and TRBJ2-1, is DSGVTQTPKHLITATGQRVTLRCSPRSGDLSVYWYQQSLDQGLQFLIQYYNGEERAKGNILERFSAQQFPDLHSELNLSSLELGDSALYFCASSVGSDEQFFGPGTRLTVL.

The rearrangement joins TRBV6-1 to TRBJ2-7; D perhaps matches TRBD2 (6 bases). The end of the DNA fits TRBJ2-5 better, so the J call may be wrong. The CDR3 runs 14 residues. CDR1 and CDR2 from the germline V gene are MNHNS and SASEGT. The CDR3 loop reads CASSPGLVRETQYF. DNA of the CDR3: TGTGCCAGCAGTCCGGGACTCGTCCGGGAGACCCAGTACTTC.

This sequence joins TRBV7-2 and TRBJ2-1; a possible D gene is TRBD2 (5 bases). Per the germline V gene, CDR1 is SGHTA and CDR2 is FQGNSA. The CDR3 length is 16 residues. Trimming shortened V by 7 bases and J by 2 bases, and 18 bases separated the two germline ends. CDR3 protein: CASTPVRRAAYNEQFF. The CDR3 DNA reads as TGTGCCAGCACCCCTGTGCGGCGGGCTGCCTACAATGAGCAGTTCTTC.

V usage is TRBV4-1 and J usage is TRBJ1-2; TRBD1 agrees at 7 bases. CDR3 size: 15 residues. Unmatched junction bases numbered 9, after V lost 0 bases and J lost 8 bases. Per germline, CDR1 MGHRA and CDR2 YSYEKL. CDR3: CASSQDGYRGGGYTF. CDR3 nucleotides: TGCGCCAGCAGCCAAGATGGATACAGGGGCGGCGGCTACACCTTC.

This clonotype was seen many times. The J gene is TRBJ2-1, the V gene TRBV2; tentatively, D is TRBD2 (5 bases). The V end was cut by 7 bases, the J end by 10 bases, with 23 bases between. In germline, CDR1 is SNHLY, CDR2 FYNNEI. The CDR3 spans 15 residues. CDR3 DNA: TGTGCCAGCAATAAAGCGGCAACGCCCCCCACGGAGCAGTTCTTC. This gives the protein CASNKAATPPTEQFF.

This clonotype has more than one count but fewer than ten. The chain joins TRBV29-1 to TRBJ2-1; 7 bases align to TRBD2. This CDR3 comprises 13 residues. CDR1 is SQVTM and CDR2 is ANQGSEA in the germline V gene. The V segment lost 4 bases and the J segment 5 bases; nucleotides outside the gene matches: 5. CDR3 DNA: TGCAGCGTTGTGCTAGCGGCTAACAATGAGCAGTTCTTC. Amino acids: CSVVLAANNEQFF.

The chain combines TRBV20-1 with TRBJ1-5; D call uncertain. In germline, CDR1 is DFQATT, CDR2 SNEGSKA (reference sequence). V lost 4 bases to trimming and J lost 4 bases, with 14 bases between them. This CDR3 contains 14 residues. CDR3 nucleotides: TGCAGTGCTAAGGACCCTCTCGCTAATCAGCCCCAGCATTTT. This sequence encodes CSAKDPLANQPQHF.

This clonotype was observed a few times. The chain carries TRBV11-2 and TRBJ2-1; perhaps TRBD1 as D (6 bases). The CDR3 length is 16 residues. V was pared by 1 base and J by 4 bases, with 14 bases between. Germline V gene sequence: CDR1 SGHAT, CDR2 FQNNGV. The DNA for the CDR3 is TGTGCCAGCAGCTTAGGGAAGGGGGTTCAATACAATGAGCAGTTCTTC. Its translation is CASSLGKGVQYNEQFF.

This chain joins TRBV20-1 and TRBJ2-3; maybe TRBD2 (6 bases). V gave up 0 bases and J gave up 10 bases, with 14 bases separating them. From germline, CDR1 is DFQATT and CDR2 SNEGSKA (reference sequence). The CDR3 consists of 13 residues. CDR3 coding DNA: TGCAGTGCTAGAGATAGGGGCGGGACGTCGCAGTATTTT. Amino acids: CSARDRGGTSQYF.

The chain uses TRBV3-1 and TRBJ2-5; the match to TRBD2 covers 7 bases. The CDR3 covers 15 residues. Germline loops: CDR1 LGHDT, CDR2 YNNKEL (reference sequence). V lost 0 bases and J lost 9; bases outside the gene matches: 10. DNA of the CDR3: TGTGCCAGCAGCCAAGATCGAGGGACTAAGATGTCCCAGTACTTC. It specifies CASSQDRGTKMSQYF.

V usage is TRBV13 and J usage is TRBJ2-3, with D tentatively TRBD2 (6 bases). Germline loops: CDR1 PRHDT, CDR2 FYEKMQ (reference sequence). The V gene lost 7 bases and the J gene lost 4 bases, with 12 bases spanning the gap. CDR3 length equals 13 residues. CDR3 amino acids: CASNRGRSDTQYF. CDR3 nucleotides: TGTGCCAGCAACCGGGGGAGGTCAGATACGCAGTATTTT.

This clonotype was detected only a few times. The V gene is TRBV12-3 or TRBV12-4, the J gene TRBJ2-7, with 13 bases identical to TRBD2. The CDR3 has 20 amino acids. The junction had 16 bases not matched to a gene; V was cut back by 5 bases and J by 0 bases. CDR3 sequence reads: CASSRRQLAGGPMGSYEQYF. CDR3 in DNA: TGTGCCAGCAGTCGCCGTCAACTAGCGGGAGGGCCAATGGGCTCCTACGAGCAGTACTTC.